Listed below are T cell receptor beta chains from one sample, sequenced in a study of shared clonotypes between healthy human individuals. The method was immunoSEQ multiplex PCR; TCRdb's version includes in-frame clones alone and lacks a portion of them. The table includes some 2 million clones, about 95% detected once. Sequencing was carried out using naive CD8+ T cells sorted from blood. The origin of the receptors is a man between 18 and 35 years old in good health. Each CDR3 is given with its conserved first and last residue. Each record gives: J gene, D gene, clone size, V gene, CDR3 protein, CDR3 DNA. The D gene is left open where the match is weak. Not every row has a clone size; where given, it reads once, few, many or a size class.

J: TRBJ2-2; D: TRBD1; size: -; V: TRBV7-2; CDR3: CASSLIYRDREGTGELFF; DNA: TGTGCCAGCAGCTTGATTTACCGGGACAGGGAGGGCACCGGGGAGCTGTTTTTT
J: TRBJ1-4; D: -; size: -; V: TRBV28; CDR3: CASTTDGLNLFF; DNA: TGTGCCAGCACTACGGACGGACTAAATCTGTTTTTT
J: TRBJ2-7; D: -; size: -; V: TRBV6-6; CDR3: CASSYSGTALYEQYF; DNA: TGTGCCAGCAGTTACTCGGGGACGGCGCTTTACGAGCAGTACTTC
J: TRBJ2-5; D: -; size: -; V: TRBV6-5; CDR3: CASSSAQETQYF; DNA: TGTGCCAGCAGTTCGGCCCAAGAGACCCAGTACTTC
J: TRBJ2-1; D: TRBD2; size: once; V: TRBV28; CDR3: CASGLAAGAYNEQFF; DNA: TGTGCCAGCGGATTAGCGGCGGGGGCCTACAATGAGCAGTTCTTC
J: TRBJ1-5; D: -; size: once; V: TRBV5-1; CDR3: CARIHPRKGNQPQHF; DNA: TGCGCCAGAATCCATCCGAGGAAGGGCAATCAGCCCCAGCATTTT
J: TRBJ1-1; D: -; size: -; V: TRBV6-5; CDR3: CASSYSEGGAEAFF; DNA: TGTGCCAGCAGTTACAGTGAGGGGGGGGCTGAAGCTTTCTTT
J: TRBJ1-4; D: -; size: once; V: TRBV9; CDR3: CASSVEGTGEKLFF; DNA: TGTGCCAGCAGCGTAGAGGGGACCGGAGAAAAACTGTTTTTT
J: TRBJ2-7; D: -; size: -; V: TRBV6-5; CDR3: CASAEGGTYEQYF; DNA: TGTGCCAGCGCCGAGGGGGGAACCTACGAGCAGTACTTC
J: TRBJ2-7; D: TRBD1; size: -; V: TRBV29-1; CDR3: CSVIILGQGNEQYF; DNA: TGCAGCGTCATAATATTAGGACAGGGGAACGAGCAGTACTTC
J: TRBJ2-4; D: TRBD1; size: -; V: TRBV5-1; CDR3: CASSWGTGKDIQYF; DNA: TGCGCCAGCAGCTGGGGGACAGGGAAGGACATTCAGTACTTC
J: TRBJ2-3; D: -; size: -; V: TRBV9; CDR3: CASSVALTVLSTDTQYF; DNA: TGTGCCAGCAGCGTAGCCCTCACGGTACTTTCGACAGATACGCAGTATTTT
J: TRBJ2-7; D: -; size: -; V: TRBV11-2; CDR3: CASSTNSYEQYF; DNA: TGTGCCAGCAGCACCAACTCCTACGAGCAGTACTTC